This record looks at one T cell receptor beta chain sequence and its context. The target antigen is unknown. This sample was included in a study of CD8 T cells in ankylosing spondylitis. Whole-study results and caveats: A motif in TCR beta, a set of roughly eight highly homologous variants, appeared characteristic of ankylosing spondylitis blood. Within matched ankylosing spondylitis synovial fluid, disease-linked clones were reportedly significantly enriched. Disease-linked clones, CD8+, were relatively rare in peripheral blood.

The CDR3 runs 15 residues. Trimming removed 3 bases from V and 2 bases from J, with 14 bases in between. Germline lookup yields CDR1 SNHLY and CDR2 FYNNEI. Construction of TCR beta libraries was performed using quantitative 5'-RACE with molecular barcodes. TCRdb analysed the 5' RACE reads with MiXCR anew, one entry per CDR3 protein. The data hold 150,000 to 200,000 distinct CDR3 sequences, with approximately 13% observed a single time. The TCR comes from a female donor with ankylosing spondylitis or in good health (not recorded which). The J gene is TRBJ2-7, the V gene TRBV2; possible D gene TRBD2, 6 bases. Material for sequencing was blood, either unsorted or a sorted T cell fraction (not recorded which). The DNA for the CDR3 is TGTGCCAGCAGTGAGTGGCAGGGAGGAACCTACGAGCAGTACTTC. Translated: CASSEWQGGTYEQYF.